This T cell receptor beta chain comes out of a study of blood T cell repertoires in COVID-19. Study details: The samples span acute and convalescent COVID-19 from the United States, Italy and Spain. Sources were T cells, B-cell-depleted T cells, or PBMCs; the material itself was cDNA or gDNA.

In the authors' workflow: The authors estimated nucleated cell counts from reference gene primer amplification. This table comes from immunoSEQ multiplex PCR, and its TCRdb copy is limited to in-frame clones, with some not included. From that table come the V and J calls and clone size; the DNA was used to work out D and trimming. The table has about 160,000 clones, roughly 83% seen once. This clone has only one observation. The trim removed 1 base at V and 0 bases at J, leaving 7 bases unmatched. This CDR3 has 17 amino acids. Per the germline V gene, CDR1 is SGHDN and CDR2 is FVKESK. The sequence derives from a woman aged 55-69 years with acute or convalescent COVID-19. Source material: peripheral blood. The V call is TRBV14, the J call TRBJ2-7; TRBD1 aligns across 9 bases. The CDR3 sequence is CASSQVLGQGTSYEQYF. CDR3 nucleotide sequence: TGTGCCAGCAGCCAAGTCTTAGGACAGGGGACCTCCTACGAGCAGTACTTC. Drawing the rest from reference TRBV14 and TRBJ2-7, the complete variable domain is EAGVTQFPSHSVIEKGQTVTLRCDPISGHDNLYWYRRVMGKEIKFLLHFVKESKQDESGMPNNRFLAERTGGTYSTLKVQPAELEDSGVYFCASSQVLGQGTSYEQYFGPGTRLTVT.